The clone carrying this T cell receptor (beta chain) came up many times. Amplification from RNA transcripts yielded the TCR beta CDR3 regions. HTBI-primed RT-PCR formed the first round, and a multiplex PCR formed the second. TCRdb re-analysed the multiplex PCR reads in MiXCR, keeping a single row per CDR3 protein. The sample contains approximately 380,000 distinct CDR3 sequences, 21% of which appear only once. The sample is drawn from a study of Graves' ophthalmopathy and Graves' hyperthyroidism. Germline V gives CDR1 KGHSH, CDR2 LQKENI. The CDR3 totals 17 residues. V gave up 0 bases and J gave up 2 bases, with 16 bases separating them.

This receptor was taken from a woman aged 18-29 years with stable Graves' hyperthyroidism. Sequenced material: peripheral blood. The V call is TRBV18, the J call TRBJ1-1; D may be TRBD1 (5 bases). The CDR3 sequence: CASSPPTGLVENTEAFF. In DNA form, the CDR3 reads TGTGCCAGCTCACCACCTACAGGTCTGGTAGAAAACACTGAAGCTTTCTTT.